Below, 18 T cell receptor beta chains from the same sample are listed, as sequenced in a study of cytomegalovirus exposure and HLA in healthy donors. The PCR used 60 Vbeta and 13 Jbeta primers. Method: immunoSEQ multiplex PCR; TCRdb's copy keeps in-frame clones and lacks some. This sample has about 73,000 clones, with around 82% found just once. Sequenced input: PBMCs. These receptors originate from a male donor in good health and CMV-seronegative.

This clone appeared once. The chain couples TRBV5-1 to TRBJ2-5; a possible D gene is TRBD1 (6 bases). Germline-derived CDR1 and CDR2 are SGHRS and YFSETQ. There are 14 residues in the CDR3. V lost 3 bases to trimming and J lost 0 bases, with 9 bases between them. The CDR3 sequence: CASSYTGNQETQYF. DNA of the CDR3: TGCGCCAGCAGCTATACAGGGAACCAAGAGACCCAGTACTTC.

V gene TRBV5-1 combines with J gene TRBJ1-6; no clear D. The CDR3 spans 16 residues. The V gene lost 1 base and the J gene lost 4 bases, with 12 bases spanning the gap. CDR1 is SGHRS and CDR2 is YFSETQ in the germline V gene. The CDR3 nucleotides read TGCGCCAGCAGCTTGCGTGTCACGGGATATAATTCACCCCTCCACTTT. It encodes CASSLRVTGYNSPLHF.

The rearrangement links TRBV6-6 to TRBJ2-7; 8 nucleotides match TRBD1. This CDR3 spans 14 amino acids. Per germline, CDR1 MNHNY and CDR2 SVGAGI (reference sequence). The junction had 3 bases not matched to a gene; V was cut back by 3 bases and J by 2 bases. The CDR3 is CASSYVTGAYEQYF. The DNA for the CDR3 is TGTGCCAGCAGTTATGTGACAGGGGCCTACGAGCAGTACTTC.

This chain joins TRBV9 and TRBJ2-6, with D tentatively TRBD1 (6 bases). This CDR3 spans 15 amino acids. Germline V gene lookup returns CDR1 SGDLS and CDR2 YYNGEE. Trimming removed 4 bases from V and 0 bases from J, with 8 bases in between. CDR3 region: CASSLRGSGANVLTF. The CDR3 DNA reads TGTGCCAGCAGCCTCAGGGGCTCTGGGGCCAACGTCCTGACTTTC.

The rearrangement links TRBV9 to TRBJ2-7, with a weak D call TRBD1 (6 bases). Trimming removed 0 bases from V and 4 bases from J, with 11 bases in between. Germline V gene lookup returns CDR1 SGDLS and CDR2 YYNGEE. The CDR3 extends over 14 amino acids. This chain's CDR3 is CASSVGGTPYEQYF. The DNA for the CDR3 is TGTGCCAGCAGCGTAGGGGGGACACCTTACGAGCAGTACTTC. The full variable domain, with the rest looked up from reference TRBV9 and TRBJ2-7, is DSGVTQTPKHLITATGQRVTLRCSPRSGDLSVYWYQQSLDQGLQFLIQYYNGEERAKGNILERFSAQQFPDLHSELNLSSLELGDSALYFCASSVGGTPYEQYFGPGTRLTVT.

V and J are TRBV6-6 and TRBJ2-3; D is unclear. This CDR3 has 14 residues. Looked up from germline, CDR1 is MNHNY and CDR2 is SVGAGI (reference sequence). Trimming left V 7 bases short and J 4 bases short, with 15 bases between. The CDR3 spells CASIQSVLADTQYF. In DNA form, the CDR3 reads TGTGCCAGCATACAAAGCGTTTTGGCAGATACGCAGTATTTT.

The rearrangement uses TRBV27 and TRBJ1-5; perhaps TRBD1 as D (6 bases). V was trimmed by 5 bases and J by 4 bases, leaving 15 bases between them. The CDR3 loop spans 15 amino acids. The germline V gene has CDR1 MNHEY and CDR2 SMNVEV (reference sequence). CDR3 sequence: CASSASRQGNQPQHF. CDR3 in DNA: TGTGCCAGCAGTGCGAGCCGCCAGGGGAATCAGCCCCAGCATTTT.

The chain couples TRBV12-5 to TRBJ2-5; 9 nucleotides match TRBD1. Per germline, CDR1 LGHNT and CDR2 FRNRAP. The CDR3 has 16 amino acids. Germline trimming cut 1 base from V and 4 bases from J; bases unmatched to any gene: 7. The CDR3 DNA reads TGTGCTAGTGGTTTGGAGGGACAGGGCCGGGGAGAGACCCAGTACTTC. This translates into CASGLEGQGRGETQYF.

The chain joins TRBV4-1 to TRBJ2-7, with TRBD2 matching over 8 bases. V lost 3 bases, J lost 2 bases, and 3 bases stayed unmatched. The CDR3 sequence is 14 residues long. CDR1 and CDR2 (germline): MGHRA, YSYEKL. The CDR3 DNA reads as TGCGCCAGCAGCCATTTAGCGGGAACCTACGAGCAGTACTTC. Its translation is CASSHLAGTYEQYF.

This clone showed up just a few times. This chain links TRBV28 with TRBJ2-5, with a weak D call TRBD1 (6 bases). The better agreement between TRBJ2-7 and the DNA end casts doubt on the J call. Germline loops: CDR1 MDHEN, CDR2 SYDVKM. The CDR3 extends over 15 amino acids. The CDR3 is CASSSGQYYPYEQYF. The CDR3 nucleotides are TGTGCCAGCAGTAGCGGACAGTATTACCCCTACGAGCAGTACTTC.

The gene calls are TRBV5-1 and TRBJ2-1; D is perhaps TRBD1 (6 bases). The CDR3 length is 16 residues. Germline-derived CDR1 and CDR2 are SGHRS and YFSETQ. The germline V and J ends were trimmed by 4 bases and 0 bases, with 14 bases remaining between them. CDR3 sequence: CASSPGTSSSYNEQFF. In nucleotides, the CDR3 is TGCGCCAGCAGCCCCGGGACAAGCAGCTCCTACAATGAGCAGTTCTTC.

In DNA form, the CDR3 reads TGCGCCAGCAGCCCCAAGCCGGGACTAGCGGGACCCACAGATACGCAGTATTTT. This codes for CASSPKPGLAGPTDTQYF. V is TRBV5-1 and J is TRBJ2-3, with TRBD2 matching 13 bases. Germline loops: CDR1 SGHRS, CDR2 YFSETQ. The CDR3 is 18 amino acids. V shed 4 bases and J 2 bases; nucleotides not matched to a gene: 10.

This chain uses TRBV4-1 with TRBJ2-7; 11 bases line up with TRBD2. This CDR3 has 20 amino acids. The germline V gene has CDR1 MGHRA and CDR2 YSYEKL. The V gene end was trimmed by 5 bases and the J gene end by 3 bases; junction bases not matched to a gene: 21. As DNA, the CDR3 is TGCGCCAGCAGCTTCAAGCGACAAGACCTCGGGCTAGCGGGAGGCTACGAGCAGTACTTC. Translation: CASSFKRQDLGLAGGYEQYF.

This sequence joins TRBV4-1 and TRBJ1-2, with a tentative D call TRBD1 (5 bases). This CDR3 is built from 13 residues. Trimming cost V 4 bases and J 7 bases, with 13 bases left between them. Germline V lookup: CDR1 MGHRA, CDR2 YSYEKL. CDR3 DNA: TGCGCCAGCAGCCCCCGGGGGGAAAGTGGCTACACCTTC. Translation gives CASSPRGESGYTF.

V and J are TRBV5-6 and TRBJ2-1, with 11 bases that match TRBD2. Germline assignment: CDR1 SGHDT and CDR2 YYEEEE. Trimming at V came to 4 bases and at J to 7 bases, leaving 4 bases not matched to a gene. The CDR3 length is 14 residues. In nucleotides, the CDR3 is TGTGCCAGCAGCACAACTAGCGGGAGTAATGAGCAGTTCTTC. Its translation is CASSTTSGSNEQFF.

This clone showed up just a few times. This chain connects TRBV7-6 to TRBJ1-5; 10 bases align to TRBD1. V lost 1 base and J lost 10; bases outside the gene matches: 7. Germline assignment: CDR1 SGHVS and CDR2 FNYEAQ. The CDR3 totals 15 residues. CDR3 in amino acids: CASSLGGQGIYPQHF. CDR3 in DNA: TGTGCCAGCAGCTTAGGGGGACAGGGGATTTATCCCCAGCATTTT.

In this sample, this clone turned up a few times. This chain uses TRBV5-4 with TRBJ1-1, with 7 bases identical to TRBD1. The length of the CDR3 is 15 residues. Germline V gene data show CDR1 as SGHNT and CDR2 as YYREEE (reference sequence). After removal of 1 base from V and 4 bases from J, the junction contained 7 bases not matched to a gene. The CDR3 DNA reads as TGTGCCAGCAGCTTGAAAGGGGGCTGGGCCACTGAAGCTTTCTTT. Translated, it gives CASSLKGGWATEAFF.

The chain couples TRBV19 to TRBJ2-7; 10 bases agree with TRBD1. The V gene's germline CDR1 is LNHDA and CDR2 SQIVND (reference sequence). The CDR3 has 13 amino acids. The trim removed 8 bases at V and 5 bases at J, leaving 6 bases unmatched. CDR3 DNA sequence: TGTGCCAGTGCGGGACAGGGGACCCACGAGCAGTACTTC. Its translation is CASAGQGTHEQYF. Full variable domain (missing parts from reference TRBV19 and TRBJ2-7): DGGITQSPKYLFRKEGQNVTLSCEQNLNHDAMYWYRQDPGQGLRLIYYSQIVNDFQKGDIAEGYSVSREKKESFPLTVTSAQKNPTAFYLCASAGQGTHEQYFGPGTRLTVT.